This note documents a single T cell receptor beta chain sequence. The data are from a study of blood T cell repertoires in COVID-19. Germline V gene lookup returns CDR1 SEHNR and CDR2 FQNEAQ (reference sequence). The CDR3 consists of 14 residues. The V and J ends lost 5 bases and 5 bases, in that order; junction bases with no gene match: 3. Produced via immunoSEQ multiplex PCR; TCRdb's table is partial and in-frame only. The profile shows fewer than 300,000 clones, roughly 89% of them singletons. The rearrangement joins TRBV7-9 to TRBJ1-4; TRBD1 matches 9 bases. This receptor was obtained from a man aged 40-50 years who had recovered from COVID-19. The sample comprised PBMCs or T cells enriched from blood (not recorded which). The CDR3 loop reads CASSIDRGNEKLFF. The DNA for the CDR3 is TGTGCCAGCAGCATCGACAGGGGGAATGAAAAACTGTTTTTT.